The 2 T cell receptor beta chains listed next were all sequenced from one sample in a study of blood T cells in healthy people across ages. Primed by a sample-barcoded 5' primer and a J-beta primer mix, a second PCR proceeded for 7 to 11 cycles. TCRdb re-called the 5' RACE reads with MiXCR, one entry per CDR3 protein. This table has some 900,000 distinct CDR3 sequences, around 49% appearing once. The specimen was blood. These receptors all come from a man aged 25 to 45 in good health.

Comments on this clonotype: A much larger clonotype is one base distant, so this may be a read error. The chain couples TRBV20-1 to TRBJ2-1; 8 positions match TRBD2. With V trimmed by 0 bases and J by 7 bases, 5 bases remained unmatched. This CDR3 has 14 amino acids. In germline, CDR1 is DFQATT, CDR2 SNEGSKA (reference sequence). The CDR3 region is CSARDRGGANEQFF. CDR3 coding DNA: TGCAGTGCTAGAGATCGGGGGGGGGCTAATGAGCAGTTCTTC.

The CDR3 coding sequence is TGTGCCAGCAGCCAATCCCAGACTATTACCGGCTATGGCTACACCTTC. Translated, it gives CASSQSQTITGYGYTF. V usage is TRBV16 and J usage is TRBJ1-2, with D unresolved. Germline CDR1 is KGHSY and CDR2 is FQNENV. CDR3 length: 16 residues. Trimming left V 0 bases short and J 4 bases short, with 15 bases between.